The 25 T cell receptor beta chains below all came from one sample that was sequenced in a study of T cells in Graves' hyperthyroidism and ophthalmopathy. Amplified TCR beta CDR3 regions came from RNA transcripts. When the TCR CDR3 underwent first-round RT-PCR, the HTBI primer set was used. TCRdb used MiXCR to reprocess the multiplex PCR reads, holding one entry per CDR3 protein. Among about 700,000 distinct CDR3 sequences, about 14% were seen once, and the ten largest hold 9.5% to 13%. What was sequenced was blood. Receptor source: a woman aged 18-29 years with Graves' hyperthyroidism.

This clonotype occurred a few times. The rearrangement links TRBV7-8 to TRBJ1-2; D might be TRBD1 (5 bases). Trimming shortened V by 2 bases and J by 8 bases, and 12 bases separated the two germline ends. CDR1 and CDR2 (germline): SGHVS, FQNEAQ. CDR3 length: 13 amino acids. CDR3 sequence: CASSLTNGAGYTF. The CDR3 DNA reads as TGTGCCAGCAGCTTAACGAACGGGGCCGGCTACACCTTC.

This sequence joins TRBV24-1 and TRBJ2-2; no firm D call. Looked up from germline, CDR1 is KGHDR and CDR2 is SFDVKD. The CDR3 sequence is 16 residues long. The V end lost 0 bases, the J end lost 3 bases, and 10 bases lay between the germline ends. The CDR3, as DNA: TGTGCCACCAGTGATTTGCCTCCCACATACACCGGGGAGCTGTTTTTT. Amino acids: CATSDLPPTYTGELFF.

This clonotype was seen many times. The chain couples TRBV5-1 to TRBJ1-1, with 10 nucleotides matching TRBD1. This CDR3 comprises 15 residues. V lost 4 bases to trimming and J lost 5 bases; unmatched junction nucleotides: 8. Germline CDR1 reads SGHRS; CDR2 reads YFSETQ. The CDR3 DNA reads TGCGCCAGCAGCGGTTGGACAGGGGGAAATACTGAAGCTTTCTTT. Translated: CASSGWTGGNTEAFF. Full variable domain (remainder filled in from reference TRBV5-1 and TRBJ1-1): KAGVTQTPRYLIKTRGQQVTLSCSPISGHRSVSWYQQTPGQGLQFLFEYFSETQRNKGNFPGRFSGRQFSNSRSEMNVSTLELGDSALYLCASSGWTGGNTEAFFGQGTRLTVV.

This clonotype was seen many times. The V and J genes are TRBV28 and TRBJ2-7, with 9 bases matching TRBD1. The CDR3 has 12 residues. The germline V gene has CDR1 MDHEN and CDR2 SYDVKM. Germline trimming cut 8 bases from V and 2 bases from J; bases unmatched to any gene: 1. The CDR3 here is CASGTGTYEQYF. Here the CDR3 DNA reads TGTGCCAGCGGGACAGGGACCTACGAGCAGTACTTC.

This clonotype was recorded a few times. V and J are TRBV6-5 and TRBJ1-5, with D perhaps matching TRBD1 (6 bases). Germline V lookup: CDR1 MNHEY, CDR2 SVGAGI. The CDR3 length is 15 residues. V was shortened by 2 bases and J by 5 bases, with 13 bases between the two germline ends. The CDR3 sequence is CASSYTPGGHQPQHF. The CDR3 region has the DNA TGTGCCAGCAGTTACACGCCGGGGGGCCATCAGCCCCAGCATTTT.

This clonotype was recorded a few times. CDR3 amino acids: CATSRDWSADDTEAFF. The CDR3 DNA follows: TGTGCCACCAGCAGAGATTGGTCAGCCGATGACACTGAAGCTTTCTTT. The chain has TRBV15 and TRBJ1-1, with D hard to call. The CDR3 has 16 residues. V shed 0 bases and J shed 3 bases, with 14 bases lying between them. Germline V gene lookup returns CDR1 LNHNV and CDR2 YYDKDF (reference sequence).

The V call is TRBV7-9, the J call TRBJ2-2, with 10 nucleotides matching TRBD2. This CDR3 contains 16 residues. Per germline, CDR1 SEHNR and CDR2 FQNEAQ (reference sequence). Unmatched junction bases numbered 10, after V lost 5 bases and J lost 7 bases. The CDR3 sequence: CASSLSLAGVSGELFF. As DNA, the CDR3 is TGTGCCAGCAGCCTATCCCTAGCGGGAGTAAGCGGGGAGCTGTTTTTT.

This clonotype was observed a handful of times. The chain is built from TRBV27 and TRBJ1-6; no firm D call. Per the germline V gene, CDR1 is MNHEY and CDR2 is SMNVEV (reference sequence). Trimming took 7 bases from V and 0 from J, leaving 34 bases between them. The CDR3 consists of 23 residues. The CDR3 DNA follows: TGTGCCAGCACCTCGCGCCCCTACCTCACCGCACCAAGCCAGAGCTCCTATAATTCACCCCTCCACTTT. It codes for CASTSRPYLTAPSQSSYNSPLHF.

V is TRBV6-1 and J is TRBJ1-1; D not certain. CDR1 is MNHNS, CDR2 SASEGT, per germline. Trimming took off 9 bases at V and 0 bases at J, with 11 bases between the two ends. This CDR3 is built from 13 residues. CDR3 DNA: TGTGCCAGTCTTAGTCGGATGAACACTGAAGCTTTCTTT. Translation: CASLSRMNTEAFF.

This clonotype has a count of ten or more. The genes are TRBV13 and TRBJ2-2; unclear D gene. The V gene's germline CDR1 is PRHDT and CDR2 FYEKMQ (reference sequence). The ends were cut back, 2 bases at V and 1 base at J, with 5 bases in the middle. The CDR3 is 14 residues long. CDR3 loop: CASSLRGNTGELFF. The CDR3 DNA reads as TGTGCCAGCAGCTTACGAGGGAACACCGGGGAGCTGTTTTTT.

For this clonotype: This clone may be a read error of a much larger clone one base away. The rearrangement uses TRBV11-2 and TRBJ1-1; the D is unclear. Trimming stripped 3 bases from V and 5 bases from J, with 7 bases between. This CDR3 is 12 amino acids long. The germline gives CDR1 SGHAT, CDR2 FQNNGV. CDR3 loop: CASSFQRTEAFF. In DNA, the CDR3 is TGTGCCAGCAGCTTTCAGCGGACTGAAGCTTTCTTT.

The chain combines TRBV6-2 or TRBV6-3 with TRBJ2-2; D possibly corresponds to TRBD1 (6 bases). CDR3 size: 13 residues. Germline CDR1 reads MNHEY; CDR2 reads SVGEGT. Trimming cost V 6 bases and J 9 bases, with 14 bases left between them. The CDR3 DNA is TGTGCCAGCAGCAAAAACAGGGCCCGGGAGCTGTTTTTT. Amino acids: CASSKNRARELFF.

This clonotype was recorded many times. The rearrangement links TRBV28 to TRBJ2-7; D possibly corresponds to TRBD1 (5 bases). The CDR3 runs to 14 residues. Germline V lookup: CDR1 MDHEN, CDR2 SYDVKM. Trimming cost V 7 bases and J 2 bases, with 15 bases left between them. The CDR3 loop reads CASTQGVGPYEQYF. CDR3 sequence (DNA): TGTGCCAGCACCCAAGGGGTTGGCCCCTACGAGCAGTACTTC.

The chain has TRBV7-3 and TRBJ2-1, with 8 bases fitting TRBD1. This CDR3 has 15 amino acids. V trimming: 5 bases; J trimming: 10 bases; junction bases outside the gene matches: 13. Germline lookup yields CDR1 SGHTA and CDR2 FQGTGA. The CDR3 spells CASSLTGAPRGEQFF. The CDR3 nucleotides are TGTGCCAGCAGCCTGACAGGGGCCCCCCGCGGAGAGCAGTTCTTC.

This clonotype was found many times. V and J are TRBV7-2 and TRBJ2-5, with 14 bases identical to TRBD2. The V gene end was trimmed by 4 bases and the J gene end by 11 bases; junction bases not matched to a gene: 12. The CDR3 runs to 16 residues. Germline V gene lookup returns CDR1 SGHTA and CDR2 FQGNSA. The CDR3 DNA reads TGTGCCAGCAGCTCGATAGCCGGGACTAGCGGGAGAGGACAGTACTTC. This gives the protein CASSSIAGTSGRGQYF.

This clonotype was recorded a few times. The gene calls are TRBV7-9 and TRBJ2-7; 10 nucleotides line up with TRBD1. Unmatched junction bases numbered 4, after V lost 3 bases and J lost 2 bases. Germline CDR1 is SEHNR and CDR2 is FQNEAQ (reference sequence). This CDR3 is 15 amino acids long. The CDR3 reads CASSFQDRGTYEQYF. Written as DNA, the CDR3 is TGTGCCAGCAGCTTTCAGGACAGGGGGACCTACGAGCAGTACTTC. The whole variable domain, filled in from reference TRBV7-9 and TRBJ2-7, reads DTGVSQNPRHKITKRGQNVTFRCDPISEHNRLYWYRQTLGQGPEFLTYFQNEAQLEKSRLLSDRFSAERPKGSFSTLEIQRTEQGDSAMYLCASSFQDRGTYEQYFGPGTRLTVT.

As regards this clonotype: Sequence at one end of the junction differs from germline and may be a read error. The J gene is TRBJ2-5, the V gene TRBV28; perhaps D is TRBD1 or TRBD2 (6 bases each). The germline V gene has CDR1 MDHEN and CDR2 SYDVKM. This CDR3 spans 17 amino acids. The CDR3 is CASSSQIRGGLQATQYF. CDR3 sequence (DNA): TGTGCCAGCAGCTCCCAAATTCGAGGGGGGCTCCAAGCGACCCAGTACTTC.

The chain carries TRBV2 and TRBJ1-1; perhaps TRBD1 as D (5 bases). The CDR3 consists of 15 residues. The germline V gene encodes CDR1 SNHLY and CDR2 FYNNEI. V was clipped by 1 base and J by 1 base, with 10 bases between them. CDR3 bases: TGTGCCAGCAGTGAAGATTTCAGGGCGAACACTGAAGCTTTCTTT. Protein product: CASSEDFRANTEAFF. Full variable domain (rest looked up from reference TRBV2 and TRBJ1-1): EPEVTQTPSHQVTQMGQEVILRCVPISNHLYFYWYRQILGQKVEFLVSFYNNEISEKSEIFDDQFSVERPDGSNFTLKIRSTKLEDSAMYFCASSEDFRANTEAFFGQGTRLTVV.

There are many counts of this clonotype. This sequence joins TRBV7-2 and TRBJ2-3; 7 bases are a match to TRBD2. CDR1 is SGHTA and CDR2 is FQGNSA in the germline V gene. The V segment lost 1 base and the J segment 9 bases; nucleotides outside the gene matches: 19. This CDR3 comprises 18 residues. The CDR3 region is CASSLEGSGPLHTPTQYF. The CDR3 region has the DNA TGTGCCAGCAGCTTAGAGGGTAGCGGGCCCCTCCATACGCCAACGCAGTATTTT.

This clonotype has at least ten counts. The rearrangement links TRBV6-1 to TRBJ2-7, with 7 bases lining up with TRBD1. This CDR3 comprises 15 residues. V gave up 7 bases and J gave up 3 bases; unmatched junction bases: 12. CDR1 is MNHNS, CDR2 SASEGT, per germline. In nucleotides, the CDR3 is TGTGCCAGCACCTACGCCGGGACAGTAAACTACGAGCAGTACTTC. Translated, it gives CASTYAGTVNYEQYF.

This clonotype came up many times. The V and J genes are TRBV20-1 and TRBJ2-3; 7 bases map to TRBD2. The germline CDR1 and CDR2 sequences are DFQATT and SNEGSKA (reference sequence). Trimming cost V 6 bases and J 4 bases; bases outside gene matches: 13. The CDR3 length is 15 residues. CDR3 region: CSAPSAGGRADTQYF. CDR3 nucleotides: TGCAGTGCGCCTTCTGCGGGCGGGAGAGCAGATACGCAGTATTTT.

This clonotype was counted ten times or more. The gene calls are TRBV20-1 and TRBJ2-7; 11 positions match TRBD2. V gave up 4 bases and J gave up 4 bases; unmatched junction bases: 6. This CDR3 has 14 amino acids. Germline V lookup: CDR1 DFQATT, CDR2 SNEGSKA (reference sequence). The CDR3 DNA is TGCAGTGCTAACATAGCGGGAGGGCCTTACGAGCAGTACTTC. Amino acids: CSANIAGGPYEQYF.

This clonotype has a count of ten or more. CDR3 sequence: CASSTNRFQETQYF. The CDR3 region has the DNA TGTGCCAGCAGCACCAACAGGTTCCAAGAGACCCAGTACTTC. This chain joins TRBV28 and TRBJ2-5; tentatively, D is TRBD1 (5 bases). This CDR3 contains 14 residues. CDR1 and CDR2 (germline): MDHEN, SYDVKM. The V gene lost 6 bases and the J gene lost 1 base, with 12 bases spanning the gap.

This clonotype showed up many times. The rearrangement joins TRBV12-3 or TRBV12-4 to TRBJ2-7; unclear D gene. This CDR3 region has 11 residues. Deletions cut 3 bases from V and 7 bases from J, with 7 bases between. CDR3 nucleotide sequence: TGTGCCAGCAGTTTTTTGACTGAGCAGTACTTC. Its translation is CASSFLTEQYF.

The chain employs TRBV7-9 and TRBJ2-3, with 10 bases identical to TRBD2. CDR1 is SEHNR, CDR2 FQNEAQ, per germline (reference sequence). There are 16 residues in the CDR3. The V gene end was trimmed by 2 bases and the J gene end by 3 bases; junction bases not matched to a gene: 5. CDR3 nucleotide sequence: TGTGCCAGCAGCTTATGGCTAGCGGGAGATACAGATACGCAGTATTTT. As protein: CASSLWLAGDTDTQYF.